Listed below are T cell receptor beta chains from one sample, sequenced in a study of T cells in Graves' hyperthyroidism and ophthalmopathy. One entry per CDR3 protein, called by TCRdb with MiXCR from the multiplex PCR reads. The sample yields about 350,000 distinct CDR3 sequences, 15% to 20% seen once. The sample comprised blood. Receptor source: a woman aged 40 to 50 with Graves' ophthalmopathy. The CDR3 runs from the conserved cysteine through the conserved F or W. The D gene is left open where the match is weak. Size is stated for part of the rows, as once, few or many counts, or as a class when the clone is expanded.

j_gene: TRBJ1-1
v_gene: TRBV6-1
d_gene: -
abundance: many
CDR3nt: TGTGCCAGCAGTAGGGGGGGCCCGAACACTGAAGCTTTCTTT
CDR3aa: CASSRGGPNTEAFF

j_gene: TRBJ2-2
v_gene: TRBV5-1
d_gene: -
abundance: many
CDR3nt: TGCGCCAGCAGCTTACGGGGGCCCGACACCGGGGAGCTGTTTTTT
CDR3aa: CASSLRGPDTGELFF

j_gene: TRBJ2-7
v_gene: TRBV5-1
d_gene: TRBD1
abundance: many
CDR3nt: TGCGCCAGCAGCTGGATTGGGACAGGGGAACTCGAGCAGTACTTC
CDR3aa: CASSWIGTGELEQYF

j_gene: TRBJ2-7
v_gene: TRBV24-1
d_gene: -
abundance: many
CDR3nt: TGTGCCACCAGTGATTTGCTATTGGGTATTGTCAGGAACGACGAGCAGTACTTC
CDR3aa: CATSDLLLGIVRNDEQYF

j_gene: TRBJ2-5
v_gene: TRBV12-3/TRBV12-4
d_gene: TRBD1
abundance: many
CDR3nt: TGTGCCAGCACCCGACAGGGGGAGTGGGAGACCCAGTACTTC
CDR3aa: CASTRQGEWETQYF

j_gene: TRBJ1-1
v_gene: TRBV6-1
d_gene: -
abundance: few
CDR3nt: TGTGCCAGCAGTGAATTGAGGGGCTTGAACACTGAAGCTTTCTTT
CDR3aa: CASSELRGLNTEAFF

j_gene: TRBJ2-2
v_gene: TRBV19
d_gene: -
abundance: many
CDR3nt: TGTGCCAGTAGAGAAGGGGGCACCGGGGAGCTGTTTTTT
CDR3aa: CASREGGTGELFF

j_gene: TRBJ1-1
v_gene: TRBV6-1
d_gene: -
abundance: many
CDR3nt: TGTGCCAGCAGTGAAACAGGCATGAACACTGAAGCTTTCTTT
CDR3aa: CASSETGMNTEAFF

j_gene: TRBJ2-7
v_gene: TRBV6-5
d_gene: -
abundance: many
CDR3nt: TGTGCCAGCAGCCAGACCGGGGGCGGGGGCGAGCAGTACTTC
CDR3aa: CASSQTGGGGEQYF

j_gene: TRBJ2-7
v_gene: TRBV6-1
d_gene: -
abundance: -
CDR3nt: TGTGCCAGCAGTGTAGCTCCGGGCTCAAGCTCCTACGAGCAGTACTTC
CDR3aa: CASSVAPGSSSYEQYF

j_gene: TRBJ1-5
v_gene: TRBV15
d_gene: TRBD1
abundance: few
CDR3nt: TGTGCCACCAGCAGAGATAAGGGGGCCAATCAGCCCCAGCATTTT
CDR3aa: CATSRDKGANQPQHF

j_gene: TRBJ2-7
v_gene: TRBV6-2/TRBV6-3
d_gene: -
abundance: many
CDR3nt: TGTGCCAGCGCAAAGACGGGCTACGAGCAGTACTTC
CDR3aa: CASAKTGYEQYF

j_gene: TRBJ2-2
v_gene: TRBV10-3
d_gene: -
abundance: many
CDR3nt: TGTGCCATCAGTGAGTCTGGGTGGACAGTAACCGGGGAGCTGTTTTTT
CDR3aa: CAISESGWTVTGELFF

j_gene: TRBJ1-3
v_gene: TRBV12-3/TRBV12-4
d_gene: -
abundance: many
CDR3nt: TGTGCCAGCAGTGCCCACAGGGTGTCTGGAAACACCATATATTTT
CDR3aa: CASSAHRVSGNTIYF

j_gene: TRBJ1-1
v_gene: TRBV29-1
d_gene: -
abundance: many
CDR3nt: TGCAGCGTTGAAGACCCCGGGGACGGGAACACTGAAGCTTTCTTT
CDR3aa: CSVEDPGDGNTEAFF

j_gene: TRBJ2-5
v_gene: TRBV30
d_gene: TRBD2
abundance: -
CDR3nt: TGTGCCTGGAGTTGGGGGGGAGTCCAAGAGACCCAGTACTTC
CDR3aa: CAWSWGGVQETQYF

j_gene: TRBJ1-6
v_gene: TRBV6-5
d_gene: -
abundance: many
CDR3nt: TGTGCCAGCAGTTACGAGGGGAGGGGGGCACCCCTCCACTTT
CDR3aa: CASSYEGRGAPLHF

j_gene: TRBJ1-4
v_gene: TRBV2
d_gene: TRBD1
abundance: many
CDR3nt: TGTGCCAGCATCAAGGACAGGGGTGAAAAACTGTTTTTT
CDR3aa: CASIKDRGEKLFF

j_gene: TRBJ2-2
v_gene: TRBV30
d_gene: -
abundance: many
CDR3nt: TGTGCCTGGAGTGTTCGCAGAATTTCTCACCCGAGGGCCGGGGAGCTGTTTTTT
CDR3aa: CAWSVRRISHPRAGELFF

j_gene: TRBJ2-5
v_gene: TRBV28
d_gene: -
abundance: many
CDR3nt: TGTGCCAGCAGTTCCCGACGGGACTCCCAAGAGACCCAGTACTTC
CDR3aa: CASSSRRDSQETQYF

j_gene: TRBJ2-7
v_gene: TRBV4-1
d_gene: -
abundance: -
CDR3nt: TGCGCCAGCAGCCAACTAACCACCGGACAGGAGCAGTACTTC
CDR3aa: CASSQLTTGQEQYF

j_gene: TRBJ2-7
v_gene: TRBV11-2
d_gene: -
abundance: few
CDR3nt: TGTGCCAGCAGCTTATGGGAACGTTCTAACGAGCAGTACTTC
CDR3aa: CASSLWERSNEQYF

j_gene: TRBJ1-2
v_gene: TRBV6-2/TRBV6-3
d_gene: TRBD1
abundance: many
CDR3nt: TGTGCCAGCAGTTACTCCCGGACAGGGTATGGCTACACCTTC
CDR3aa: CASSYSRTGYGYTF

j_gene: TRBJ1-2
v_gene: TRBV24-1
d_gene: TRBD1
abundance: many
CDR3nt: TGTGCCACCAGTGATGCGGGACAGAAGACGAACTATGGCTACACCTTC
CDR3aa: CATSDAGQKTNYGYTF

j_gene: TRBJ1-1
v_gene: TRBV5-1
d_gene: -
abundance: many
CDR3nt: TGCGCCAGCAGCAACAGCCCCGGGTACACTGAAGCTTTCTTT
CDR3aa: CASSNSPGYTEAFF

j_gene: TRBJ1-1
v_gene: TRBV7-2
d_gene: -
abundance: many
CDR3nt: TGTGCCAGCAGCTTCAAGGGGGGCACTGAAGCTTTCTTT
CDR3aa: CASSFKGGTEAFF

j_gene: TRBJ2-3
v_gene: TRBV30
d_gene: -
abundance: -
CDR3nt: TGTGCCTGGAGTGGGCTGGGGAACACAGATACGCAGTATTTT
CDR3aa: CAWSGLGNTDTQYF

j_gene: TRBJ1-2
v_gene: TRBV10-3
d_gene: -
abundance: many
CDR3nt: TGTGCCATCAGTTCCGTCGACAGTAACTATGGCTACACCTTC
CDR3aa: CAISSVDSNYGYTF

j_gene: TRBJ1-5
v_gene: TRBV6-1
d_gene: -
abundance: many
CDR3nt: TGTGCCAGCAGTGAGAGGTCAGGGACTCAGCCCCAGCATTTT
CDR3aa: CASSERSGTQPQHF

j_gene: TRBJ2-3
v_gene: TRBV6-1
d_gene: -
abundance: many
CDR3nt: TGTGCCAGCAGTGAAGCGGAGAAGGGGCGCTACACAGATACGCAGTATTTT
CDR3aa: CASSEAEKGRYTDTQYF

j_gene: TRBJ2-3
v_gene: TRBV2
d_gene: -
abundance: many
CDR3nt: TGTGCCAGCAGTGAAAGGACTACAGATACGCAGTATTTT
CDR3aa: CASSERTTDTQYF

j_gene: TRBJ1-5
v_gene: TRBV6-1
d_gene: -
abundance: many
CDR3nt: TGTGCCAGCAGTGAAGGCGTTCGGGGGTTCCAGCCCCAGCATTTT
CDR3aa: CASSEGVRGFQPQHF

j_gene: TRBJ2-5
v_gene: TRBV11-2
d_gene: -
abundance: many
CDR3nt: TGTGCCAGCAGCTTTGACAGGCCGGAGACCCAGTACTTC
CDR3aa: CASSFDRPETQYF

j_gene: TRBJ2-7
v_gene: TRBV12-3/TRBV12-4
d_gene: TRBD1
abundance: many
CDR3nt: TGTGCCAGCAGTCGAGACAGGGGTTCATGCGAGCAGTACTTC
CDR3aa: CASSRDRGSCEQYF

j_gene: TRBJ2-7
v_gene: TRBV7-6
d_gene: -
abundance: few
CDR3nt: TGTGCCAGCAGCTTAGCGCTCCGGGACGGGACCTACGAGCAGTACTTC
CDR3aa: CASSLALRDGTYEQYF

j_gene: TRBJ2-5
v_gene: TRBV11-2
d_gene: TRBD2
abundance: many
CDR3nt: TGTGCCAGCAGCTTAGGGTTTGGCGGGGGGTACCAAGAGACCCAGTACTTC
CDR3aa: CASSLGFGGGYQETQYF

j_gene: TRBJ2-6
v_gene: TRBV9
d_gene: -
abundance: many
CDR3nt: TGTGCCAGCAGCGTAGCAGGGGTCGGGGCCAACGTCCTGACTTTC
CDR3aa: CASSVAGVGANVLTF

j_gene: TRBJ2-7
v_gene: TRBV9
d_gene: -
abundance: -
CDR3nt: TGTGCCAGCAGCCCTCTTTCTAGCGCCACCTCCTACGAGCAGTACTTC
CDR3aa: CASSPLSSATSYEQYF

j_gene: TRBJ2-7
v_gene: TRBV6-5
d_gene: -
abundance: many
CDR3nt: TGTGCCAGCAGTTACTCGAAAGGTTACTACGAGCAGTACTTC
CDR3aa: CASSYSKGYYEQYF

j_gene: TRBJ2-5
v_gene: TRBV11-2
d_gene: TRBD2
abundance: many
CDR3nt: TGTGCCAGCAGCACGGGACTAGCGGACATCCAAGAGACCCAGTACTTC
CDR3aa: CASSTGLADIQETQYF

j_gene: TRBJ1-1
v_gene: TRBV29-1
d_gene: -
abundance: many
CDR3nt: TGCAGCGTCGAGGGAGGGAACACTGAAGCTTTCTTT
CDR3aa: CSVEGGNTEAFF

j_gene: TRBJ2-7
v_gene: TRBV27
d_gene: TRBD1
abundance: many
CDR3nt: TGTGCCAGCAGTTTCATCGACAGGGTCGACGAGCAGTACTTC
CDR3aa: CASSFIDRVDEQYF

j_gene: TRBJ1-1
v_gene: TRBV27
d_gene: TRBD1
abundance: -
CDR3nt: TGTGCCAGCAGCCCGGACAGGGGGCAGATGAACACTGAAGCTTTCTTT
CDR3aa: CASSPDRGQMNTEAFF

j_gene: TRBJ2-5
v_gene: TRBV29-1
d_gene: -
abundance: few
CDR3nt: TGCAGCGTCCATCGTGGGGGCGGGAGCGGAGAGACCCAGTACTTC
CDR3aa: CSVHRGGGSGETQYF

j_gene: TRBJ2-7
v_gene: TRBV2
d_gene: TRBD1
abundance: many
CDR3nt: TGTGCCAGCAGTGCTAGGACAGGGGACTTTCACGAGCAGTACTTC
CDR3aa: CASSARTGDFHEQYF

j_gene: TRBJ1-1
v_gene: TRBV7-9
d_gene: -
abundance: many
CDR3nt: TGTGCCAGCTCTCAGGCACTGGAAGCTTTCTTT
CDR3aa: CASSQALEAFF

j_gene: TRBJ2-3
v_gene: TRBV20-1
d_gene: TRBD2
abundance: many
CDR3nt: TGCAGTGCTAGAGATATTACGGGAGGGTTAGATACGCAGTATTTT
CDR3aa: CSARDITGGLDTQYF

j_gene: TRBJ1-1
v_gene: TRBV7-2
d_gene: -
abundance: -
CDR3nt: TGTGCCAGCAGCTTAGCGCATCACGGGAGGACTGAAGCTTTCTTT
CDR3aa: CASSLAHHGRTEAFF

j_gene: TRBJ1-5
v_gene: TRBV4-3
d_gene: -
abundance: few
CDR3nt: TGCGCCAGCAGCCAAGTGATACAGTCCAATCAGCCCCAGCATTTT
CDR3aa: CASSQVIQSNQPQHF

j_gene: TRBJ1-2
v_gene: TRBV6-1
d_gene: -
abundance: many
CDR3nt: TGTGCCAGCGGTGGGGAAAACTATGGCTACACCTTC
CDR3aa: CASGGENYGYTF

j_gene: TRBJ2-3
v_gene: TRBV27
d_gene: TRBD2
abundance: many
CDR3nt: TGTGCCAGCAGTTTGGCTAGCGGGAGCACAGATACGCAGTATTTT
CDR3aa: CASSLASGSTDTQYF

j_gene: TRBJ1-3
v_gene: TRBV2
d_gene: -
abundance: many
CDR3nt: TGTGCCAGCACCGGCTCTGGAAACACCATATATTTT
CDR3aa: CASTGSGNTIYF

j_gene: TRBJ2-5
v_gene: TRBV28
d_gene: -
abundance: many
CDR3nt: TGTGCCAGCAATGGGGAGCTCCAAGAGACCCAGTACTTC
CDR3aa: CASNGELQETQYF

j_gene: TRBJ1-1
v_gene: TRBV6-2/TRBV6-3
d_gene: TRBD1
abundance: once
CDR3nt: TGTGCCAGCAGCCGGACAGGGGAGGGGACGAACACTGAAGCTTTCTTT
CDR3aa: CASSRTGEGTNTEAFF